This T cell receptor (beta chain) comes out of a study of blood T cell repertoires in COVID-19. Study-wide context: Samples taken during acute and convalescent COVID-19 were collected in the United States, Italy and Spain. Sample material is recorded as cDNA or gDNA derived from T cells, B-cell-depleted T cells, or PBMCs.

CDR1 and CDR2 (germline): MNHEY, SVGEGT. Deletions cut 5 bases from V and 8 bases from J, with 21 bases between. CDR3 length: 15 amino acids. Produced via immunoSEQ multiplex PCR; TCRdb's table is partial and in-frame only. This repertoire shows 77,000 or so clones, roughly 70% found once; its top ten account for approximately 2.4%. The receptor was derived from a human donor with acute or convalescent COVID-19. The donor label of this sample is uncertain. The chain couples TRBV6-2 or TRBV6-3 to TRBJ1-2; weak D call: TRBD1 (5 bases). Sequenced: peripheral blood. DNA of the CDR3: TGTGCCAGCAGTCCCCGGACAAGCCTGGGGGGAGGCTACACCTTC. It is translated as CASSPRTSLGGGYTF.